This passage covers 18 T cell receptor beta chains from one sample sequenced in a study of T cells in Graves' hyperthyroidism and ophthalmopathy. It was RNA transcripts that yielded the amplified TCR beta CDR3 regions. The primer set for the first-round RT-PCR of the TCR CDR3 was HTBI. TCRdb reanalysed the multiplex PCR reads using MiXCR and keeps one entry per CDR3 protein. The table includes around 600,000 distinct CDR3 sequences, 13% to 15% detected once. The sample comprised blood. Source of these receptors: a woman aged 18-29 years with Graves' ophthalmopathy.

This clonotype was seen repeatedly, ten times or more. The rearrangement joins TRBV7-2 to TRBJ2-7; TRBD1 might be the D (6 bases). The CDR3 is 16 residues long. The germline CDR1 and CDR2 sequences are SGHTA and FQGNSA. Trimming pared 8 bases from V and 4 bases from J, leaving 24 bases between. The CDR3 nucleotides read TGTGCCAGCGAACCTAGGGGGTCCCGACAGGCGTACGAGCAGTACTTC. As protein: CASEPRGSRQAYEQYF. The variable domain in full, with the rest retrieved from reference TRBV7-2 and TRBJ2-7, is GAGVSQSPSNKVTEKGKDVELRCDPISGHTALYWYRQSLGQGLEFLIYFQGNSAPDKSGLPSDRFSAERTGGSVSTLTIQRTQQEDSAVYLCASEPRGSRQAYEQYFGPGTRLTVT.

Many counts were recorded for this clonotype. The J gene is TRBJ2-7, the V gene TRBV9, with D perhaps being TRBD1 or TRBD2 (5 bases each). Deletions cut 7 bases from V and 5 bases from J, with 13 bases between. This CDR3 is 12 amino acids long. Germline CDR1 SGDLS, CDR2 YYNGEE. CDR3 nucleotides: TGTGCCAGCGGGACCCCGGGGCACGAGCAGTACTTC. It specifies CASGTPGHEQYF.

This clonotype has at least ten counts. The CDR3 reads CAWTKYDNEQFF. In DNA form, the CDR3 reads TGTGCCTGGACGAAATATGACAATGAGCAGTTCTTC. The chain uses TRBV30 and TRBJ2-1, with unresolved D. The CDR3 is 12 residues long. The V end was cut by 4 bases, the J end by 5 bases, with 9 bases between. Germline V lookup: CDR1 GTSNPN, CDR2 SVGIG (reference sequence).

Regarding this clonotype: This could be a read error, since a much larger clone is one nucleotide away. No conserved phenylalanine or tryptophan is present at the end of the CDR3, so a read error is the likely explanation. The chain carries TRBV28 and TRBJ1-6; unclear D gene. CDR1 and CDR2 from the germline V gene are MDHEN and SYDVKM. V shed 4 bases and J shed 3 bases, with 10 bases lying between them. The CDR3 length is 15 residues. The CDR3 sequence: CASSSYESYNSPLHL. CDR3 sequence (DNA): TGTGCCAGCAGTTCCTACGAGAGCTATAATTCACCCCTCCACTTG.

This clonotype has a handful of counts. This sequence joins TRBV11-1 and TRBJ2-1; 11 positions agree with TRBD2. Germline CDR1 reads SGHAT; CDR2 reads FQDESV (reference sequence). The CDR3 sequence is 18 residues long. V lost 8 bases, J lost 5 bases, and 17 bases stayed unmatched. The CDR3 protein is CASSSKTGGLAEDNEQFF. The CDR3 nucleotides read TGTGCCAGCTCATCCAAAACAGGGGGACTAGCGGAAGACAATGAGCAGTTCTTC. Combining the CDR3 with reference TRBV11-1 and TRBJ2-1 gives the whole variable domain EAEVAQSPRYKITEKSQAVAFWCDPISGHATLYWYRQILGQGPELLVQFQDESVVDDSQLPKDRFSAERLKGVDSTLKIQPAELGDSAMYLCASSSKTGGLAEDNEQFFGPGTRLTVL.

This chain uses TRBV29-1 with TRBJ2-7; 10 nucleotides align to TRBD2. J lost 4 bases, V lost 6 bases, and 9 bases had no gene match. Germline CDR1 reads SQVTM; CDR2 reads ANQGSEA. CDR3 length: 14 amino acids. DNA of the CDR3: TGCAGCGTCCAAGAGCGGGAGGGCCTTTACGAGCAGTACTTC. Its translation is CSVQEREGLYEQYF.

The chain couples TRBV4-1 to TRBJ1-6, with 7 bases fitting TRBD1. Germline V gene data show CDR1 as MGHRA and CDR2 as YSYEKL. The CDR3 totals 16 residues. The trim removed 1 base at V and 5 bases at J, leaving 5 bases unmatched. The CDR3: CASSQVTGANNSPLHF. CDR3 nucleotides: TGCGCCAGCAGCCAAGTAACAGGGGCCAATAATTCACCCCTCCACTTT.

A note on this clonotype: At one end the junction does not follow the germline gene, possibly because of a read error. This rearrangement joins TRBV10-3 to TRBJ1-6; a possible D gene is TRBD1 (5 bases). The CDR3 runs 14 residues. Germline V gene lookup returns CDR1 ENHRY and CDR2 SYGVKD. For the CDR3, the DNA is TGTGCCATCAGTGTGAGGGGTCAGAATTCATCCCTCCACTTT. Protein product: CAISVRGQNSSLHF.

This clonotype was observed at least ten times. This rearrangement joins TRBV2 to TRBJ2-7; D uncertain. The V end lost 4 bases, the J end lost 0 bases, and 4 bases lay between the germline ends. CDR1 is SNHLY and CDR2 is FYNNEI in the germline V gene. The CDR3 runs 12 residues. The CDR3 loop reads CASSVISYEQYF. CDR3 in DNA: TGTGCCAGCAGTGTTATCTCCTACGAGCAGTACTTC.

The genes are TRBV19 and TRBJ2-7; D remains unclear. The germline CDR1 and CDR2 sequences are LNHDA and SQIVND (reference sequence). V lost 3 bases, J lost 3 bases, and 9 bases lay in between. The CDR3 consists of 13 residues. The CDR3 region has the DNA TGTGCCAGTAGTATCCGGACCAACTACGAGCAGTACTTC. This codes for CASSIRTNYEQYF.

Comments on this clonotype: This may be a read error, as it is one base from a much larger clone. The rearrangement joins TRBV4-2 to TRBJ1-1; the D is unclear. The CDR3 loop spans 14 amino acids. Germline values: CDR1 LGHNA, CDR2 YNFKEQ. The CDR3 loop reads CGSSQSWGNTEAFF. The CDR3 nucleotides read TGTGGCAGCAGCCAAAGTTGGGGGAACACTGAAGCTTTCTTT.

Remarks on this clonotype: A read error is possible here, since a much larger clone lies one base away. The CDR3 DNA follows: TGTGCCAGCAGTGGAGCTTTGGGAGTTGGGAATCAGCCCCAGCATTTT. It yields the protein CASSGALGVGNQPQHF. The chain has TRBV6-1 and TRBJ1-5; D gene uncertain. The CDR3 extends over 16 amino acids. With 4 bases removed from V and 4 bases from J, the gap between germline ends came to 17 bases. From germline, CDR1 is MNHNS and CDR2 SASEGT.

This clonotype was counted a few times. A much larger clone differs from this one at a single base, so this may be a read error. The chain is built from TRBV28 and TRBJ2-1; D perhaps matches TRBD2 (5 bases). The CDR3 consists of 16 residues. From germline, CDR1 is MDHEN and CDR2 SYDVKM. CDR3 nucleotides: TGTGCCAGCGGTTTACCAGCGGTCAGCTCCTACAATGAGCAGTTCTTC. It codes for CASGLPAVSSYNEQFF.

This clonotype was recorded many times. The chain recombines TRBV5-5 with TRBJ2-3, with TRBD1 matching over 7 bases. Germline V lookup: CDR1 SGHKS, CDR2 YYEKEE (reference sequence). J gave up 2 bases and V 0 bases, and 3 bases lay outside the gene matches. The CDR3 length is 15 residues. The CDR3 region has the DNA TGTGCCAGCAGCTTGGAGACAGGGTACACAGATACGCAGTATTTT. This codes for CASSLETGYTDTQYF. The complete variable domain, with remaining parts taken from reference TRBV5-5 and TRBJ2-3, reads DAGVTQSPTHLIKTRGQQVTLRCSPISGHKSVSWYQQVLGQGPQFIFQYYEKEERGRGNFPDRFSARQFPNYSSELNVNALLLGDSALYLCASSLETGYTDTQYFGPGTRLTVL.

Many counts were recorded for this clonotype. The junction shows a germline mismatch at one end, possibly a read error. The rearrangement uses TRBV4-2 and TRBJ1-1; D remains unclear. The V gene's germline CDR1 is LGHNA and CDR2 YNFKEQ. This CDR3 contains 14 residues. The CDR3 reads CASRQVLALPEAFF. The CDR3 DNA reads TGTGCCAGCAGACAAGTGCTAGCTCTCCCTGAAGCTTTCTTT.

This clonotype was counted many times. CDR3 region: CASSYGTPSEAFF. CDR3 bases: TGTGCCAGCAGTTACGGTACTCCCTCAGAAGCTTTCTTT. The V and J genes are TRBV6-5 and TRBJ1-1; no clear D. The germline CDR1 and CDR2 sequences are MNHEY and SVGAGI. The CDR3 contains 13 residues. V lost 2 bases, J lost 8 bases, and 12 bases lay in between.

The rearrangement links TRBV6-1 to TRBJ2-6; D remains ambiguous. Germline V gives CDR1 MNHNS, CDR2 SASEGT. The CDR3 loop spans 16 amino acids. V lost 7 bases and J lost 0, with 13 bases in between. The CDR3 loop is CASTLRKDSGANVLTF. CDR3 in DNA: TGTGCCAGCACCTTACGAAAAGACTCTGGGGCCAACGTCCTGACTTTC.

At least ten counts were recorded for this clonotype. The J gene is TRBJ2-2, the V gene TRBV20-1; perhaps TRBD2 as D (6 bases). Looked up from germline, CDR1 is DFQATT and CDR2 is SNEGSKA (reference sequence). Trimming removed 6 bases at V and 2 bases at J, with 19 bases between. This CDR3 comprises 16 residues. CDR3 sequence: CSAPRRGSYNTGELFF. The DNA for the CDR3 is TGCAGTGCCCCCCGGCGGGGAAGTTACAACACCGGGGAGCTGTTTTTT.